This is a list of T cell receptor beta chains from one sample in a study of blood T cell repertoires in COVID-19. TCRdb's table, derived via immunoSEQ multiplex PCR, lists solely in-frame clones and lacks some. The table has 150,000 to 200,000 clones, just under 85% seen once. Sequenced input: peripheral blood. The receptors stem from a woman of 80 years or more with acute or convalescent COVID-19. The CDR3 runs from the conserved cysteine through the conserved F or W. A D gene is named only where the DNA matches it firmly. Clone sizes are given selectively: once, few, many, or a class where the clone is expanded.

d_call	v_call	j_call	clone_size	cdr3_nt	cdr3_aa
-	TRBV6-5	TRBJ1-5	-	TGTGCCAGCAGTTACTGGCGAAGTGTGGGGCATCAGCCCCAGCATTTT	CASSYWRSVGHQPQHF
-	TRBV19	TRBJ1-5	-	TGTGCCAGTAAGAACAGGGTCCTCGGCAATCAGCCCCAGCATTTT	CASKNRVLGNQPQHF
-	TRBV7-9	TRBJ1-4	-	TGTGCCAGCAGCCCTCGCGCGGGAACTAATGAAAAACTGTTTTTT	CASSPRAGTNEKLFF
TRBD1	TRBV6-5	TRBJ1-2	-	TGTGCCAGCAGTTCGGGACAGGATGGCTACACCTTC	CASSSGQDGYTF
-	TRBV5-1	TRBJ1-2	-	TGCGCCAGCAGCTTTTTAGACGGGGATGGCTACACCTTC	CASSFLDGDGYTF
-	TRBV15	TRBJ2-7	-	TGTGCCACCAGCAGAGATGAGGTATCCTACGAGCAGTACTTC	CATSRDEVSYEQYF
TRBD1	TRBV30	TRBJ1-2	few	TGTGCCTGGAGTGGCGGACAGGGGTGGGGCTACACCTTC	CAWSGGQGWGYTF
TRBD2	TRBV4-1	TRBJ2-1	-	TGCGCCAGCAGACCCGGGGCTAGCGGGAGGGGGAATGAGCAGTTCTTC	CASRPGASGRGNEQFF
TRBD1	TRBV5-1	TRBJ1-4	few	TGCGCCAGCAGCTTAGGTTCGACAGGGTTGGGTGAAAAACTGTTTTTT	CASSLGSTGLGEKLFF
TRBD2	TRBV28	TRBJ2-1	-	TGTGCCAGCAGTTTGGGGGGGTATGAGCAGTTCTTC	CASSLGGYEQFF
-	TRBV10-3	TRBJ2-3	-	TGCGCCGCCAGCGGATCCACAGATACGCAGTATTTT	CAASGSTDTQYF
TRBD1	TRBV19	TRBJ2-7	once	TGTGCCAGTAGTATACGGAACCCGGGACAGGGGGCGCGGGAGCAGTACTTC	CASSIRNPGQGAREQYF
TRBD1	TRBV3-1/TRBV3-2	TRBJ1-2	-	TGTGCCAGCAGCCCGTCGAGGGGGCCCCTTACCTTC	CASSPSRGPLTF
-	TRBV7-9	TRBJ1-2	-	TGTGCCAGCAGCCCGCCGGGGACTGGCTATGGCTACACCTTC	CASSPPGTGYGYTF
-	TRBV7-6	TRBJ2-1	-	TGTGCCAGCAGCTTAGCGCATAGCTCCTACAATGAGCAGTTCTTC	CASSLAHSSYNEQFF
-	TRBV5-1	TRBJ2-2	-	TGCGCCAGCAGCTTGGAAGGGGCGCACGCCGGGGAGCTGTTTTTT	CASSLEGAHAGELFF
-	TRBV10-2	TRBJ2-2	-	TGCGCCAGCAGTGAGGTTCTAGGCGGCACCGGGGAGCTGTTTTTT	CASSEVLGGTGELFF
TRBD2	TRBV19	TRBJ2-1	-	TGTGCCAGTAGTGACGGACTAGCGGGAGTGAATGAGCAGTTCTTC	CASSDGLAGVNEQFF
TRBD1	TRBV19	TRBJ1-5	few	TGTGCCGGTTCCTATACAGGGGTTAATCAGCCCCAGCATTTT	CAGSYTGVNQPQHF
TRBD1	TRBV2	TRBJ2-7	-	TGTGCCAGCAGCATAGGGGGCAGGGGATCGGATGAGCAGTACTTC	CASSIGGRGSDEQYF
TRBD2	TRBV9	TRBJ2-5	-	TGTGCCAGCAGCGTTGGTGGCGGGAGGGCCATGGAGACCCAGTACTTC	CASSVGGGRAMETQYF
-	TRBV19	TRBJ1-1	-	TGTGCCAGCTTATATTCTGAAGCTTTCTTT	CASLYSEAFF
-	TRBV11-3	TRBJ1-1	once	TGTGCCAGCAGCTTAAAGGGGATGAACACTGAAGCTTTCTTT	CASSLKGMNTEAFF
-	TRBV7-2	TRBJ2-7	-	TGTGCCAGCAGCTTGCTCAGGTTCTACGAGCAGTACTTC	CASSLLRFYEQYF
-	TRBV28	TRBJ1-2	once	TGTGCCAGCAGTTCCCAGGGCTATGGCTACACCTTC	CASSSQGYGYTF
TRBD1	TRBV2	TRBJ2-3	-	TGTGCCAGCAGTGCGGGACAGGGCACAGATACGCAGTATTTT	CASSAGQGTDTQYF
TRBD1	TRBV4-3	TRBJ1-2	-	TGCGCCAGCAGCCAAGGGACAGGCGCTAACTATGGCTACACCTTC	CASSQGTGANYGYTF
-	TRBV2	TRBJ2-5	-	TGTGCCACCAGGGACAACCAAGAGACCCAGTACTTC	CATRDNQETQYF
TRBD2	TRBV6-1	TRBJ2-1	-	TGTGCCAGCAGTGAAGGAGCGGGGATCGACAATGAGCAGTTCTTC	CASSEGAGIDNEQFF
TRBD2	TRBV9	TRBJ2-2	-	TGTGCCAGCAGCCTGACTAGCTGGGCCTACACCGGGGAGCTGTTTTTT	CASSLTSWAYTGELFF
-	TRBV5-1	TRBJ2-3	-	TGCGCCAGCAGCTTGGCCCCCCACACAGATACGCAGTATTTT	CASSLAPHTDTQYF
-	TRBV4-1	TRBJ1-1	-	TGCGCCAGCAGCCTAAGGCCCCGGGGAAGGAACACTGAAGCTTTCTTT	CASSLRPRGRNTEAFF
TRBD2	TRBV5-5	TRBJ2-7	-	TGTGCCAGCAGCTTCCGCGGGAGGGCGGCCGAGCAGTACTTC	CASSFRGRAAEQYF
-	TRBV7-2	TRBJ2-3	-	TGTGCCAGCAGCTCGACTACTACCCCCACAGATACGCAGTATTTT	CASSSTTTPTDTQYF
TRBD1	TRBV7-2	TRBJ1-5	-	TGTGCCAGCAGTTTGAGACAGGGTCAGCCCCAGCATTTT	CASSLRQGQPQHF
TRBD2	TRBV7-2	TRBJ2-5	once	TGTGCCAGCAGCTCGACTAGCGGCCAAGAGACCCAGTACTTC	CASSSTSGQETQYF
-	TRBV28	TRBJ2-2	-	TGTGCCAGCATCCCGCCGGGGAACACCGGGGAGCTGTTTTTT	CASIPPGNTGELFF
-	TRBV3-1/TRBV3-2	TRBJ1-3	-	TGTGCCAGCAGCCAAACAGAGAACACCATATATTTT	CASSQTENTIYF
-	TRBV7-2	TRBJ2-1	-	TGTGCCAGCACCCTCGCCGGGACTCGAAGGTACAATGAGCAGTTCTTC	CASTLAGTRRYNEQFF
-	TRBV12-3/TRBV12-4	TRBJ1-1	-	TGTGCCAGCAGTGACAGGAACACTGAAGCTTTCTTT	CASSDRNTEAFF
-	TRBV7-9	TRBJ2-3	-	TGTGCCAGCAGCCGTCGGGGTAGCGGAGGGTCCGCGGATACGCAGTATTTT	CASSRRGSGGSADTQYF
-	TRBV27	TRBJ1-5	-	TGTGCCAGCAGTTTATTCGGGGTCGATCAGCCCCAGCATTTT	CASSLFGVDQPQHF
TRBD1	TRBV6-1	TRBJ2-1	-	TGTGCCAGCAGTGATACCGGGACAGGGTACAATGAGCAGTTCTTC	CASSDTGTGYNEQFF
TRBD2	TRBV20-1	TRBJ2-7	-	TGCAGTGCTAGTCTTTTGGGAGGAGCGGGACGGTACGAGCAGTACTTC	CSASLLGGAGRYEQYF
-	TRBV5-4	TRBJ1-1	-	TGTGCCAGCAGCTTGGCCCGAGTAAACACTGAAGCTTTCTTT	CASSLARVNTEAFF
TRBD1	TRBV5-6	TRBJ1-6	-	TGTGCCAGCAGCGCAACCGGGACAGGCAATAATTCACCCCTCCACTTT	CASSATGTGNNSPLHF
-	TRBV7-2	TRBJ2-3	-	TGTGCCAGCAGCTTAGGCCCCGAGGGTTGGGGCACAGATACGCAGTATTTT	CASSLGPEGWGTDTQYF
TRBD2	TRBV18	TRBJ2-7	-	TGTGCCACCAAACCTGGGGGGGAGCCGTCCTACGAGCAGTACTTC	CATKPGGEPSYEQYF